These T cell receptor beta chains were read from a single sample in a study of cytomegalovirus exposure and HLA in healthy donors. Produced via immunoSEQ multiplex PCR; TCRdb's table is partial and in-frame only. The sample lists some 150,000 clones; 73% were seen once. Sequencing was performed on PBMCs. Receptors originate from a human donor in good health. Both conserved end residues are part of each CDR3. Each record gives: V gene, clone size, J gene, D gene, CDR3 DNA, CDR3 protein. A D gene is named only where the DNA matches it firmly. Clone sizes are given selectively: once, few, many, or a class where the clone is expanded.

TRBV10-3,.,TRBJ2-7,TRBD2,TGTGCCATCAGTGAGTCGAAGCGCGGGAGCCAGGACGAGCAGTACTTC,CAISESKRGSQDEQYF
TRBV19,.,TRBJ2-2,TRBD1,TGTGCCAACGGGACAGGGAGAACCGGGGAGCTGTTTTTT,CANGTGRTGELFF
TRBV7-3,.,TRBJ2-7,TRBD2,TGTGCCAGCAGCCTCTTAGGGGAGGGTGGCTACGAGCAGTACTTC,CASSLLGEGGYEQYF
TRBV11-2,once,TRBJ2-3,.,TGTGCCAGCAGTTTAGTTGGCGGGGGCACAGATACGCAGTATTTT,CASSLVGGGTDTQYF
TRBV7-8,few,TRBJ2-5,.,TGTGCCAGCAGTTATACATTTCAAGAGACCCAGTACTTC,CASSYTFQETQYF
TRBV5-4,.,TRBJ2-5,TRBD1,TGTGCCAGCAGTACTGACAGGGAGCAAGAGACCCAGTACTTC,CASSTDREQETQYF
TRBV9,.,TRBJ2-5,TRBD2,TGTGCCAGCAGCGTAGATTCTAGCGGGACCCAGTACTTC,CASSVDSSGTQYF
TRBV6-5,.,TRBJ2-3,TRBD1,TGTGCCAGCAGACAGACAGGGGGGAGCACAGATACGCAGTATTTT,CASRQTGGSTDTQYF
TRBV7-2,.,TRBJ2-3,.,TGTGCCAGCAGCCTCCGTCTAGCAGCTAGCACAGATACGCAGTATTTT,CASSLRLAASTDTQYF
TRBV9,.,TRBJ2-3,.,TGTGCCAGCAGCGCAGTAACAGATACGCAGTATTTT,CASSAVTDTQYF
TRBV5-1,.,TRBJ1-1,.,TGCGCCAGCAGCTTGCTGCGAGGAATGAACACTGAAGCTTTCTTT,CASSLLRGMNTEAFF
TRBV6-6,.,TRBJ2-2,TRBD1,TGTGCCAGCATTGCGACAGGGGCCACCGGGGAGCTGTTTTTT,CASIATGATGELFF
TRBV5-1,.,TRBJ2-7,TRBD2,TGCGCCAGCAGCTTCTTTTTAAGTCTAGCGGGAGTTGGTCGGCGTTTACGAGAGCAGTACTTC,CASSFFLSLAGVGRRLREQYF
TRBV28,.,TRBJ2-2,.,TGTGCCAGCAGCCCGGCGGCCAGTGGCGGGGAGCTGTTTTTT,CASSPAASGGELFF
TRBV7-7,.,TRBJ2-5,.,TGTGCTAGCAGCTCCCTCCGGGGGGAGACCCAGTACTTC,CASSSLRGETQYF
TRBV11-2,.,TRBJ2-6,.,TGTGCCAGCAGCTTAAGTGGTTTCGGCGGTTTTGGGGCCAACGTCCTGACTTTC,CASSLSGFGGFGANVLTF
TRBV7-8,.,TRBJ2-7,.,TGTGCCAGCAGCTTAGGACATCTTGTCGAGCAGTACTTC,CASSLGHLVEQYF
TRBV2,.,TRBJ1-5,TRBD1,TGTGCCAGCAGTTTTGGACAGGGCGGGTATCAGCCCCAGCATTTT,CASSFGQGGYQPQHF
TRBV19,.,TRBJ2-2,TRBD1,TGTGCCAGTAGTACCAGTTGGGACAGGACCAACACCGGGGAGCTGTTTTTT,CASSTSWDRTNTGELFF
TRBV7-9,.,TRBJ1-2,.,TGTGCCAGCAGTTCCGGGACACTTGGCTACACCTTC,CASSSGTLGYTF
TRBV11-2,.,TRBJ2-1,.,TGTGCCAGCAGCCTAGTGGGGCCTAGGGGAGAGCAGTTCTTC,CASSLVGPRGEQFF
TRBV7-3,few,TRBJ2-1,TRBD2,TGTGCCAGCAGCCCACCGGGACTAGCAGGTGAGCAGTTCTTC,CASSPPGLAGEQFF
TRBV5-6,.,TRBJ1-5,.,TGTGCCAGCAGCTTGTCCGCGGGGCAGATTATCGGCTCGCCCCAGCATTTT,CASSLSAGQIIGSPQHF
TRBV14,.,TRBJ2-7,.,TGTGCCAGCAGCCAAGGGGCCAGGGGCTACGAGCAGTACTTC,CASSQGARGYEQYF
TRBV5-1,few,TRBJ1-1,.,TGCGCCAGCAGCTTGGTCGGTGGCGGAACTGAAGCTTTCTTT,CASSLVGGGTEAFF
TRBV4-2,.,TRBJ2-7,TRBD2,TGTGCCAGCAGCCAAGCTAGCGGGGGCTACGAGCAGTACTTC,CASSQASGGYEQYF
TRBV7-7,.,TRBJ2-7,.,TGTGCTAGCAGCTTCGTACAGGGAAGGGGAACCTACGAGCAGTACTTC,CASSFVQGRGTYEQYF
TRBV2,once,TRBJ2-7,TRBD2,TGTGCCAGCAGTGAAGAGAGGACTAGAGCCTACGAGCAGTACTTC,CASSEERTRAYEQYF
TRBV7-6,.,TRBJ2-3,TRBD2,TGTGCCAGCAGCTTGTGGACTAGTGGGGCAGATACGCAGTATTTT,CASSLWTSGADTQYF
TRBV6-1,.,TRBJ2-7,.,TGTGCCAGCAGTGAAGTTCCAGGGATCTACGAGCAGTACTTC,CASSEVPGIYEQYF
TRBV6-4,.,TRBJ2-5,TRBD2,TGTGCCAGCAGTGACGAAGGTAGCGGGAGGGAGTACTTC,CASSDEGSGREYF
TRBV9,.,TRBJ1-2,.,TGTGCCAGCAGCGGGGTGGGGGGGTGGTATGGCTACACCTTC,CASSGVGGWYGYTF
TRBV5-1,.,TRBJ1-2,TRBD1,TGCGCCAGCAGCTCGGGACAGAACTATGGCTACACCTTC,CASSSGQNYGYTF
TRBV27,.,TRBJ2-3,TRBD2,TGTGCCAGCAGTCGCCCCGGACTAGAAGCTACGCAGTATTTT,CASSRPGLEATQYF
TRBV7-2,.,TRBJ1-1,TRBD1,TGTGCCAGCAGCCGACAGGGGTTTGCCACTGAAGCTTTCTTT,CASSRQGFATEAFF
TRBV6-1,.,TRBJ2-5,TRBD1,TGTGCCAGCAGTCCGGGACAGAATAGCGAGACCCAGTACTTC,CASSPGQNSETQYF
TRBV6-5,.,TRBJ1-2,TRBD1,TGTGCCAGCAAACCGACAGGGTTTAGAGGCTACACCTTC,CASKPTGFRGYTF
TRBV29-1,.,TRBJ2-3,.,TGCAGCGTTGGGCTAGCAGATACGCAGTATTTT,CSVGLADTQYF
TRBV28,.,TRBJ2-7,TRBD1,TGTGCCAGCAGACAGGGGCCCTACGAGCAGTACTTC,CASRQGPYEQYF
TRBV28,.,TRBJ2-5,.,TGTGCCAGCAGTCCCGGGGAGACCCAGTACTTC,CASSPGETQYF
TRBV5-6,.,TRBJ2-7,.,TGTGCCAGCAGCTGGGGGAGGTACTACGAGCAGTACTTC,CASSWGRYYEQYF
TRBV10-3,.,TRBJ1-2,.,TGTGCCATCAGTTGGACAGCCGAAGAACGCTACACCTTC,CAISWTAEERYTF
TRBV19,once,TRBJ2-1,TRBD1,TGTGCCAGTAGTAGTATAGTCCGGACAGGGGGCAATGAGCAGTTCTTC,CASSSIVRTGGNEQFF
TRBV18,.,TRBJ1-1,.,TGTGCCAGCTCACCCGGACAGTTCACTGAAGCTTTCTTT,CASSPGQFTEAFF
TRBV29-1,.,TRBJ2-7,TRBD2,TGCAGCGTTGAAGGACTAGCGGATTCCTACGAGCAGTACTTC,CSVEGLADSYEQYF
TRBV7-7,.,TRBJ2-7,.,TGTGCTAGCAGCTTTCGATTAGACTACGAGCAGTACTTC,CASSFRLDYEQYF
TRBV5-4,.,TRBJ2-3,.,TGTGCCAGCAGCTTTGACGGGAGCCGGTCAGATACGCAGTATTTT,CASSFDGSRSDTQYF
TRBV11-3,.,TRBJ1-3,TRBD1,TGTGCCAGCGGAGGACAGGGCGTCACCCGAAACACCATATATTTT,CASGGQGVTRNTIYF
TRBV28,.,TRBJ1-2,TRBD1,TGTGCCAGCAGTTTACGGGACAGGGTCCGTGGCTACACCTTC,CASSLRDRVRGYTF
TRBV5-4,few,TRBJ1-3,.,TGTGCCAGCAGCTTGGGGGGCGGAAACACCATATATTTT,CASSLGGGNTIYF
TRBV6-1,.,TRBJ2-3,.,TGTGCCAGCAGTACCCATCCGAGGGCAGATACGCAGTATTTT,CASSTHPRADTQYF
TRBV28,.,TRBJ2-5,TRBD2,TGTGCCAGCAGTTTATGGACGGTCGGGAGGGGAGAGACCCAGTACTTC,CASSLWTVGRGETQYF
TRBV9,.,TRBJ1-1,.,TGTGCCAGCAGCGCGGACAACCTAGGTGAAGCTTTCTTT,CASSADNLGEAFF
TRBV5-6,.,TRBJ2-4,TRBD1,TGTGCCAGCAGCTTTAACAGGGGGGACAAAAACATTCAGTACTTC,CASSFNRGDKNIQYF
TRBV7-3,.,TRBJ2-1,TRBD2,TGTGCCAGCAGCTTAAGATCGGGAGGGGGTGGCGGTGAGCAGTTCTTC,CASSLRSGGGGGEQFF
TRBV7-9,few,TRBJ2-3,.,TGTGCCAGCAGCTGGGGGGGGCCCACAGATACGCAGTATTTT,CASSWGGPTDTQYF
TRBV11-2,.,TRBJ2-7,.,TGTGCCAGCAGCTTAGGTTCCGCCTCGGGGAACGAGCAGTACTTC,CASSLGSASGNEQYF
TRBV7-9,.,TRBJ1-1,.,TGTGCCAGCAGCTTAGCCCCTGCAGGTGTCACTGAAGCTTTCTTT,CASSLAPAGVTEAFF
TRBV7-6,.,TRBJ2-2,.,TGTGCCAGCAGCTTTGAGGCCGGGGAGCTGTTTTTT,CASSFEAGELFF